This TCR beta chain was retrieved from a study of cytomegalovirus exposure and HLA in healthy donors. In the PCR, 60 Vbeta and 13 Jbeta primers were used. How the authors handled the data: An analysis performed later counted about 80 million unique TCR beta chains (approximately 11 million of them shared). The data were produced by immunoSEQ multiplex PCR, yet TCRdb's version contains in-frame clones alone and is incomplete. V and J calls and clone size follow that table, whereas D and trimming were derived from the DNA. The table shows some 200,000 clones, with 82% occurring only once. Deletions cut 5 bases from V and 5 bases from J, with 16 bases between. The CDR3 is 15 amino acids. Germline lookup yields CDR1 SGHTA and CDR2 FQGTGA. Concerning this clone itself: Antigen unknown.

Broader study findings: Sequencing likely produced, as an artifact, a cluster of highly shared sequence variants. A few chains tied to CMV proved CMV antigen-specific in vitro. About 87% or about 30% of the time was how often most TCR beta V segments were productive, according to an earlier analysis.

Material for sequencing was PBMCs. This chain links TRBV7-3 with TRBJ2-1; D possibly corresponds to TRBD2 (6 bases). This TCR was recovered from a woman in her forties or fifties in good health and CMV-seropositive. The CDR3: CASSPIPGLNNEQFF. The CDR3 nucleotides read TGTGCCAGCAGCCCAATCCCGGGACTGAACAATGAGCAGTTCTTC.